These 19 T cell receptor beta chains originate from one sample sequenced in a study of T cells in pancreatic ductal adenocarcinoma. No neoadjuvant therapy was given to the selected pancreatic ductal adenocarcinoma patients before their surgery. The method was immunoSEQ multiplex PCR; TCRdb's version includes in-frame clones alone and lacks a portion of them. This sample has roughly 9,500 clones, with 85% to 90% found just once. Material: PBMCs. Receptors were obtained from a human donor with pancreatic ductal adenocarcinoma.

The rearrangement links TRBV28 to TRBJ2-5; TRBD1 might be the D (6 bases). The CDR3 length is 16 residues. Germline CDR1 reads MDHEN; CDR2 reads SYDVKM. The V end was cut by 7 bases, the J end by 2 bases, with 20 bases between. The CDR3 nucleotides read TGTGCCAGCACTCCCCTTGGGGGACAACCACAAGAGACCCAGTACTTC. Translation: CASTPLGGQPQETQYF.

This chain uses TRBV7-2 with TRBJ2-1; TRBD2 is a possible D gene (5 bases). Germline V gene lookup returns CDR1 SGHTA and CDR2 FQGNSA. Trimming stripped 0 bases from V and 6 bases from J, with 18 bases between. The CDR3 totals 17 residues. Here the CDR3 reads CASSLALLSGVFNEQFF. In nucleotides, the CDR3 is TGTGCCAGCAGCTTAGCGCTGTTATCCGGGGTTTTCAATGAGCAGTTCTTC.

V usage is TRBV4-3 and J usage is TRBJ2-3; 8 bases are shared with TRBD2. The germline gives CDR1 LGHNA, CDR2 YSLEER. This CDR3 has 16 residues. J gave up 5 bases and V 0 bases, and 7 bases lay outside the gene matches. CDR3 protein: CASSQDGTSGIDTQYF. CDR3 nucleotide sequence: TGCGCCAGCAGCCAAGATGGCACTAGCGGAATAGATACGCAGTATTTT.

This clone has just one count. The V gene is TRBV5-1, the J gene TRBJ2-5, with 8 bases that match TRBD2. Germline V gene lookup returns CDR1 SGHRS and CDR2 YFSETQ. The CDR3 has 15 amino acids. V lost 1 base to trimming and J lost 4 bases; unmatched junction nucleotides: 6. CDR3 protein: CASSLLTGGGETQYF. The CDR3 nucleotides are TGCGCCAGCAGCTTGTTGACGGGGGGGGGAGAGACCCAGTACTTC.

The chain links TRBV19 to TRBJ1-5; D remains ambiguous. With 3 bases removed from V and 2 bases from J, the gap between germline ends came to 8 bases. The CDR3 is 14 amino acids. Germline loops: CDR1 LNHDA, CDR2 SQIVND (reference sequence). The CDR3 sequence: CASSIKGGNQPQHF. CDR3 coding DNA: TGTGCCAGTAGTATCAAGGGAGGCAATCAGCCCCAGCATTTT.

This sequence joins TRBV5-4 and TRBJ2-2; 8 bases align to TRBD1. The length of the CDR3 is 15 residues. Germline V CDR1 and CDR2: SGHNT, YYREEE (reference sequence). V was pared by 4 bases and J by 9 bases, with 11 bases of the junction left unmatched. CDR3 DNA: TGTGCCAGCAGCCTTGGACAGGGCGGTGGCCGGGAGCTGTTTTTT. Encoded protein: CASSLGQGGGRELFF.

The CDR3 DNA sequence: TGCGCCAGCAGCCAAGGATCGGTCCCAGATACGCAGTATTTT. Its translation is CASSQGSVPDTQYF. The chain combines TRBV4-1 with TRBJ2-3; no clear D. The CDR3 contains 14 residues. Trimming removed 1 base from V and 4 bases from J, with 9 bases in between. Germline V gene data show CDR1 as MGHRA and CDR2 as YSYEKL.

V is TRBV6-6 and J is TRBJ2-5; 8 bases fit TRBD2. Germline V gene lookup returns CDR1 MNHNY and CDR2 SVGAGI (reference sequence). The CDR3 spans 14 residues. The V gene end was trimmed by 2 bases and the J gene end by 5 bases; junction bases not matched to a gene: 4. CDR3 in amino acids: CASSYAGGPETQYF. The CDR3 DNA reads as TGTGCCAGCAGTTACGCGGGGGGTCCGGAGACCCAGTACTTC.

The genes are TRBV9 and TRBJ2-3; possible D gene TRBD2, 5 bases. The germline V and J ends were trimmed by 4 bases and 7 bases, with 16 bases remaining between them. This CDR3 comprises 14 residues. CDR1 SGDLS and CDR2 YYNGEE come from the germline V gene. The CDR3 DNA reads as TGTGCCAGCAGCCTTAGCGCGGAAGGGAATACGCAGTATTTT. Its protein product is CASSLSAEGNTQYF.

The rearrangement uses TRBV12-5 and TRBJ2-3; D may be TRBD1 (5 bases). Trimming cost V 0 bases and J 0 bases, with 13 bases left between them. CDR1 and CDR2 (germline): LGHNT, FRNRAP. The CDR3 sequence is 17 residues long. DNA of the CDR3: TGTGCTAGTGGTTTGGTAACAAAGGCAGGGAGCACAGATACGCAGTATTTT. Encoded protein: CASGLVTKAGSTDTQYF.

This clone is a singleton in its sample. The chain carries TRBV7-2 and TRBJ2-4, with D perhaps TRBD2 (6 bases). The CDR3 consists of 14 residues. CDR1 and CDR2 (germline): SGHTA, FQGNSA. V was shortened by 9 bases and J by 0 bases, with 12 bases between the two germline ends. The CDR3 DNA reads as TGTGCCAGTTCTAGCGCCCTAGCCAAAAACATTCAGTACTTC. This codes for CASSSALAKNIQYF.

The chain carries TRBV29-1 and TRBJ1-1; TRBD1 might be the D (5 bases). V was clipped by 4 bases and J by 1 base, with 10 bases between them. This CDR3 contains 13 residues. Germline values: CDR1 SQVTM, CDR2 ANQGSEA. Written as DNA, the CDR3 is TGCAGCGTTGCGGTGGGGCGGAACACTGAAGCTTTCTTT. It codes for CSVAVGRNTEAFF.

The chain combines TRBV4-3 with TRBJ1-2, with D maybe TRBD1 (6 bases). The CDR3 totals 13 residues. Germline assignment: CDR1 LGHNA and CDR2 YSLEER. V was trimmed by 3 bases and J by 4 bases, leaving 9 bases between them. Written as DNA, the CDR3 is TGCGCCAGCAGCCACAGGGGTGGCTATGGCTACACCTTC. The encoded protein is CASSHRGGYGYTF.

The chain joins TRBV7-2 to TRBJ1-5; D is unclear. The CDR3 has 14 amino acids. Germline V gives CDR1 SGHTA, CDR2 FQGNSA. Trimming removed 5 bases at V and 6 bases at J, with 14 bases between. This CDR3 is CASSPLGLSQPQHF. CDR3 nucleotides: TGTGCCAGCAGCCCCCTCGGTCTGAGTCAGCCCCAGCATTTT.

The chain carries TRBV6-1 and TRBJ1-1; the D gene is possibly TRBD1 (5 bases). V gave up 6 bases and J gave up 4 bases, with 15 bases separating them. Germline lookup yields CDR1 MNHNS and CDR2 SASEGT. The CDR3 runs to 14 residues. This chain's CDR3 is CASRRPFRGTEAFF. CDR3 in DNA: TGTGCCAGCAGACGCCCTTTTAGGGGCACTGAAGCTTTCTTT.

Only one count was recorded for this clone. Mismatch with germline at one junction end may stem from a read error. This specimen includes other DNA sequences encoding the same CDR3. The V call is TRBV7-6, the J call TRBJ2-5; 8 positions match TRBD2. The CDR3 extends over 14 amino acids. Germline CDR1 reads SGHVS; CDR2 reads FNYEAQ. CDR3 sequence: CASTPGGDQETQYF. CDR3 coding DNA: TGCGCCAGCACCCCCGGGGGGGATCAAGAGACCCAGTACTTC.

The rearrangement joins TRBV7-2 to TRBJ1-1; D not certain. Between the trimmed V and J ends, which lost 5 bases and 6 bases, there was a span of 13 bases. Germline loops: CDR1 SGHTA, CDR2 FQGNSA. CDR3 length: 13 residues. The chain's CDR3 is CASSRKAGAEAFF. Written as DNA, the CDR3 is TGTGCCAGCAGCCGAAAGGCCGGGGCTGAAGCTTTCTTT.

V is TRBV19 and J is TRBJ2-1; 12 bases line up with TRBD1. This CDR3 is built from 17 residues. With V trimmed by 3 bases and J by 4 bases, 7 bases remained unmatched. The germline CDR1 and CDR2 sequences are LNHDA and SQIVND (reference sequence). The DNA for the CDR3 is TGTGCCAGTAGTATTGGGACAGGGGGCACGGATTACAATGAGCAGTTCTTC. Its protein product is CASSIGTGGTDYNEQFF. The variable domain in full, with the rest retrieved from reference TRBV19 and TRBJ2-1, is DGGITQSPKYLFRKEGQNVTLSCEQNLNHDAMYWYRQDPGQGLRLIYYSQIVNDFQKGDIAEGYSVSREKKESFPLTVTSAQKNPTAFYLCASSIGTGGTDYNEQFFGPGTRLTVL.

V is TRBV18 and J is TRBJ1-2, with a possible D match to TRBD1 (5 bases). This CDR3 contains 14 residues. V was clipped by 0 bases and J by 1 base, with 6 bases between them. The germline V gene encodes CDR1 KGHSH and CDR2 LQKENI. In DNA, the CDR3 is TGTGCCAGCTCACCACCGACAGTTAACTATGGCTACACCTTC. Amino acid sequence: CASSPPTVNYGYTF.